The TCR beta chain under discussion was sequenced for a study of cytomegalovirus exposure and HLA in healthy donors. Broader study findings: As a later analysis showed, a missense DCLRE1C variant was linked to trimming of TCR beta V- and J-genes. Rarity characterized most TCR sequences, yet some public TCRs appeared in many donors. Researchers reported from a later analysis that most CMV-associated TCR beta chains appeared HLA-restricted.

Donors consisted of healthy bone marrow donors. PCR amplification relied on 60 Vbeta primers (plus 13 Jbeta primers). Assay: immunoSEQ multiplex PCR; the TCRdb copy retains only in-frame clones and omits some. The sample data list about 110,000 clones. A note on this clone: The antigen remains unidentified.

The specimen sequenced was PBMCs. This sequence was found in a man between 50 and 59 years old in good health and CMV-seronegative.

The CDR3 protein is CASSGPPGEAFF. The CDR3 DNA sequence: TGTGCCAGCAGCGGTCCCCCGGGGGAAGCTTTCTTT. V gene TRBV9 combines with J gene TRBJ1-1, with D uncertain. Per germline, CDR1 SGDLS and CDR2 YYNGEE. The CDR3 extends over 12 amino acids. V gave up 3 bases and J gave up 8 bases, with 11 bases separating them.